This T cell receptor beta chain was sequenced for a study of blood T cell repertoires in COVID-19. Repertoires were generated with immunoSEQ multiplex PCR, while TCRdb's copy carries only in-frame clones and drops some. This table has over 20,000 clones, about 82% appearing once. The CDR3 has 13 residues. CDR1 LNHDA and CDR2 SQIVND come from the germline V gene (reference sequence). V dropped 3 bases and J dropped 3 bases, with 8 bases sitting between them. Sequenced sample: peripheral blood. This sequence joins TRBV19 and TRBJ2-5, with D maybe TRBD1 (5 bases). This clonotype was obtained from a human donor with active COVID-19. The donor label of this sample is uncertain. The CDR3, as DNA: TGTGCCAGTAGTATGGGGCAGAAAGAGACCCAGTACTTC. Translation gives CASSMGQKETQYF.